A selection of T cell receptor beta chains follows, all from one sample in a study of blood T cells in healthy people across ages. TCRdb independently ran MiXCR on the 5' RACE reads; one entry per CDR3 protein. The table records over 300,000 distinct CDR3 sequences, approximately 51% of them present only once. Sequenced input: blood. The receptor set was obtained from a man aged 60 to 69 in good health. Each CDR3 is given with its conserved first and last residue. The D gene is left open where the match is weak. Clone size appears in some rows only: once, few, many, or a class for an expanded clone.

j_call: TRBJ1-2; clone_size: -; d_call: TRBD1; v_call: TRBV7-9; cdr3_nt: TGTGCCAGCAGCCCAGGAGGGGGCCGTAGCTATGGCTACACCTTC; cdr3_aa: CASSPGGGRSYGYTF
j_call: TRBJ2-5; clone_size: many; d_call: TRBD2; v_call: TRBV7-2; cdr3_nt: TGTGCCAGCAGCCCAGGGACTAGCGGGAGTCGAGGTTGGGGAGAGACCCAGTACTTC; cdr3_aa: CASSPGTSGSRGWGETQYF
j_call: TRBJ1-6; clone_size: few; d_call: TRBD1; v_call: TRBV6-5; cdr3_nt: TGTGCCAGCAGTTACCGGGCAGGGGGCAATAATTCACCCCTCCACTTT; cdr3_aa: CASSYRAGGNNSPLHF
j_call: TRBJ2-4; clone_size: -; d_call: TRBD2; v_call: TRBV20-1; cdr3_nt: TGCAGTGCTAGAGATGGGACTAGCGCTCTGGGGAACATTCAGTACTTC; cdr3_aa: CSARDGTSALGNIQYF
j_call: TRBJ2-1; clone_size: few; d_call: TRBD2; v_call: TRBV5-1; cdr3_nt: TGCGCCAGCAGCGGGGGGACTAGCGGACCCTACAATGAGCAGTTCTTC; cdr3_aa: CASSGGTSGPYNEQFF
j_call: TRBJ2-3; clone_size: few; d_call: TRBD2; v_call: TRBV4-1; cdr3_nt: TGCGCCAGCAGCCAAGTTGCGGGGGGGGAAGATACGCAGTATTTT; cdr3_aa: CASSQVAGGEDTQYF
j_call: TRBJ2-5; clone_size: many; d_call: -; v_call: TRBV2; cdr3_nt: TGTGCCAGCAGAATAGAACCCTGGGAGACCCAGTACTTC; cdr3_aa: CASRIEPWETQYF
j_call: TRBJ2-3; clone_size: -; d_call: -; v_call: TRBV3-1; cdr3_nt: TGTGCCAGCAGCCAAGGGACTACGAACACAGATACGCAGTATTTT; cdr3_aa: CASSQGTTNTDTQYF
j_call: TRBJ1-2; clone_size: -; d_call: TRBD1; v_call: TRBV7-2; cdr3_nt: TGTGCCAGCAGTCGAGGAGGGACAGCTAACTATGGCTACACCTTC; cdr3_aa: CASSRGGTANYGYTF
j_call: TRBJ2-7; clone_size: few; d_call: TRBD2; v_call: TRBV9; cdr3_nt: TGTGCCAGCACCTGGACTAGCGGGGTGGGGGAGCAGTACTTC; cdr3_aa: CASTWTSGVGEQYF
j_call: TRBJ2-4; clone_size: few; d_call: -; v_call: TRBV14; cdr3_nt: TGTGCCAGCAGCCAAGATCGAAGGGATCTAGGACGGTTTCTGCGAGCACAGTACTTC; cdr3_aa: CASSQDRRDLGRFLRAQYF
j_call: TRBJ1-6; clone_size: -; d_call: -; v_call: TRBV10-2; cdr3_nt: TGCGCCAGCTTCGAGGGTTATAATTCACCCCTCCACTTT; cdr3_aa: CASFEGYNSPLHF
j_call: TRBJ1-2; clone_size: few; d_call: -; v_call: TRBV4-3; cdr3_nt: TGCGCCAGCAGCCAAGTTATAACGGAAGCTAACTATGGCTACACCTTC; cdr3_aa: CASSQVITEANYGYTF
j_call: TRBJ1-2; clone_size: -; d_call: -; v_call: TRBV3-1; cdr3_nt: TGTGCCAGCAGCCAAGGGGCACGGTGGAGTAACTATGGCTACACCTTC; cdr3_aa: CASSQGARWSNYGYTF
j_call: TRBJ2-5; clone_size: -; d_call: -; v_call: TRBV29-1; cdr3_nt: TGCAGCGTTGACGTCGTACTGGGAGAGACCCAGTACTTC; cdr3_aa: CSVDVVLGETQYF
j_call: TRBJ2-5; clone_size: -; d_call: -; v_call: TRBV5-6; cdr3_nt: TGTGCCAGCGGGGGGCCTTTTATGGAGACCCAGTACTTC; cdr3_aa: CASGGPFMETQYF
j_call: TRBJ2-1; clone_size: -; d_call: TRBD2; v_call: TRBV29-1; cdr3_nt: TGCAGCGTCAGTCGGCGGGAGGGTCATGAGCAGTTCTTC; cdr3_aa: CSVSRREGHEQFF
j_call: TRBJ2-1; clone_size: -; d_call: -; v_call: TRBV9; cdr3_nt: TGTGCCAGCAGCAACCGCGGGACCCAACCAAATGAGCAGTTCTTC; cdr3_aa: CASSNRGTQPNEQFF
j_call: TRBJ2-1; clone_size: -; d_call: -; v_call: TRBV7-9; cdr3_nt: TGTGCCAGCAGCTACCGGACGGTTGACAATGAGCAGTTCTTC; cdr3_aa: CASSYRTVDNEQFF
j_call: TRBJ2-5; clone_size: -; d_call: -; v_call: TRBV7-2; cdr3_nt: TGTGCCAGCAGCTTTGGGGATAAGGAGACCCAGTACTTC; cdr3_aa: CASSFGDKETQYF
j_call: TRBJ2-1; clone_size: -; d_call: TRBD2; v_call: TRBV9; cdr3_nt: TGTGCCAGCAGCCCTCAGGGAGGGATGGGCCCCTCGGCACGGTTCTTC; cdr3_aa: CASSPQGGMGPSARFF
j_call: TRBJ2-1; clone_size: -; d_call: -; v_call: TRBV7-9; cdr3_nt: TGTGCCAGCAGCTTTGACAATGAGCAGTTCTTC; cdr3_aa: CASSFDNEQFF
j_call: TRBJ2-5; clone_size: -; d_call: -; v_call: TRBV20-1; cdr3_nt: TGCAGTGCGTACGATCCCGCAGGGGCCCTAGAGACCCAGTACTTC; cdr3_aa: CSAYDPAGALETQYF
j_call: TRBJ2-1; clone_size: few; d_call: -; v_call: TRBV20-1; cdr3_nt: TGCAGTGCTAGAGGCCCTAAAGTCTATGAGCAGTTCTTC; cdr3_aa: CSARGPKVYEQFF
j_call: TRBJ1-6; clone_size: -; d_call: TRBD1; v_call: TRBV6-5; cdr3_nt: TGTGCCACCAAAGCGCCGGACAGGGCATATAATTCACCCCTCCACTTT; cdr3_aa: CATKAPDRAYNSPLHF
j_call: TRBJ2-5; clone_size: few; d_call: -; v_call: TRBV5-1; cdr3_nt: TGCGCCAGCACCCTTAACTCTAGGGAGACCCAGTACTTC; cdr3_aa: CASTLNSRETQYF
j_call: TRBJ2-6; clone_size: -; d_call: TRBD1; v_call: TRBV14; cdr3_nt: TGTGCCAGCAGCCGGACAGGCATAAGCTCTGGGGCCAACGTCCTGACTTTC; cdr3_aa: CASSRTGISSGANVLTF
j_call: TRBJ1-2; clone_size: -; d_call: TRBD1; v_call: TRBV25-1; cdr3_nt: TGTGCCAGCAGGGCTACAGGGGACTATCGGGGCTACACCTTC; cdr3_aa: CASRATGDYRGYTF